This TCR beta chain was documented in a study of identical twins. The germline V gene encodes CDR1 LNHNV and CDR2 YYDKDF (reference sequence). V lost 0 bases, J lost 4 bases, and 19 bases lay in between. There are 17 residues in the CDR3. General observations from the study: Alpha sequences out of frame and shared by twins had excess low generation probability. Cord blood beta clonotypes that were abundant carried fewer insertions, and memory repertoires showed no such trend. Out-of-frame sharing of TCR alpha in monozygotic twins was underestimated by models. Analyses based on zero insertions could be partly confounded by invariant MAIT and iNKT cells.

Remarks on this clonotype: Its antigen is currently unknown.

MiXCR, run by TCRdb on the 5' RACE reads, gives a single entry per CDR3 protein. The sample has 1.5 million to 2 million distinct CDR3 sequences, under 35% seen once; the top ten hold around 0.3%. The sample taken for sequencing was cord blood. The chain has TRBV15 and TRBJ2-7; TRBD1 might be the D (6 bases). The origin of this receptor is a newborn girl in good health. Written as DNA, the CDR3 is TGTGCCACCAGCAGAGATCTGACAGGAACTATCCTGTACGAGCAGTACTTC. This codes for CATSRDLTGTILYEQYF.